The present T cell receptor (beta chain) was sequenced within a study of blood T cell repertoires in COVID-19. Study background: Nucleic acid was either cDNA or gDNA, and it came from T cells, B-cell-depleted T cells, or PBMCs.

Per the authors' pipeline: Estimates of nucleated cell counts were drawn from the amplification of reference gene primers. Libraries were prepared by immunoSEQ multiplex PCR; TCRdb keeps only in-frame clonotypes and omits some of them. The V and J calls and clone size come from that table; D and trimming were worked out from the DNA. Of about 150,000 clones in the sample, around 83% were seen once. V shed 3 bases and J shed 7 bases, with 12 bases lying between them. CDR3 length: 14 amino acids. Germline values: CDR1 SNHLY, CDR2 FYNNEI. Material for sequencing was peripheral blood. This chain links TRBV2 with TRBJ2-2; a possible D gene is TRBD2 (6 bases). The sequence came from an older woman with COVID-19, enrolled during active disease. The chain's CDR3 is CASSDAGRIGELFF. The DNA for the CDR3 is TGTGCCAGCAGTGACGCAGGGAGGATCGGGGAGCTGTTTTTT.